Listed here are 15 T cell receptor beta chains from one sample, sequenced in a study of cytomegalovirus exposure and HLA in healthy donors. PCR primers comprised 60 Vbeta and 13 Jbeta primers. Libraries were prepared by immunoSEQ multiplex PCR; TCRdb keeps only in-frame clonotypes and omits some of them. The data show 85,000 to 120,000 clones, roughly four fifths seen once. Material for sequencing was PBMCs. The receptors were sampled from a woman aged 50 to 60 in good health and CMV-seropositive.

The CDR3 DNA reads as TGTGCCAGCAGAGCAGGGACAGGGGAAGAGACCCAGTACTTC. Protein product: CASRAGTGEETQYF. J is TRBJ2-5 and V is TRBV2; 10 bases match TRBD1. The V and J ends lost 6 bases and 3 bases, in that order; junction bases with no gene match: 4. Germline assignment: CDR1 SNHLY and CDR2 FYNNEI. This CDR3 contains 14 residues.

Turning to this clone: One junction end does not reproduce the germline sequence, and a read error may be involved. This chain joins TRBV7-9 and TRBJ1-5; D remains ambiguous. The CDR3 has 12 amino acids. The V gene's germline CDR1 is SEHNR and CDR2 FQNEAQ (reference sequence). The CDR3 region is CSSSLSEQPQHF. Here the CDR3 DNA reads TGTTCCAGCAGCTTATCAGAACAGCCCCAGCATTTT.

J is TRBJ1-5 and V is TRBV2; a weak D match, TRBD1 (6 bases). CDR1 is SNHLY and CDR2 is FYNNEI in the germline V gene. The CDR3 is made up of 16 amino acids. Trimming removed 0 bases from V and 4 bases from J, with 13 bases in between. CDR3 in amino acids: CASSEAAGARNQPQHF. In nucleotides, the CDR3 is TGTGCCAGCAGTGAAGCGGCAGGGGCCCGGAATCAGCCCCAGCATTTT. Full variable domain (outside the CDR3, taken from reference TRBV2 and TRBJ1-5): EPEVTQTPSHQVTQMGQEVILRCVPISNHLYFYWYRQILGQKVEFLVSFYNNEISEKSEIFDDQFSVERPDGSNFTLKIRSTKLEDSAMYFCASSEAAGARNQPQHFGDGTRLSIL.

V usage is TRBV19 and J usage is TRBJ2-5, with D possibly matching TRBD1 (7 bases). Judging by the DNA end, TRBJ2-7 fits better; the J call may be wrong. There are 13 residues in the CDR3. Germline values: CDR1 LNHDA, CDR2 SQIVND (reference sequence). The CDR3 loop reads CASGRGDENEQYF. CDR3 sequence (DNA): TGTGCCAGCGGCAGGGGGGATGAAAACGAGCAGTACTTC.

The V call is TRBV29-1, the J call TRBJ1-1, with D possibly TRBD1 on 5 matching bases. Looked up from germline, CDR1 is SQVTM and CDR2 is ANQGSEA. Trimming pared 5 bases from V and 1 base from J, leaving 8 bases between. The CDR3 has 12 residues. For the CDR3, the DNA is TGCAGCGTTTGGGGGGGGAACACTGAAGCTTTCTTT. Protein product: CSVWGGNTEAFF. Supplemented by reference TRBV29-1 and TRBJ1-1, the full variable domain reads SAVISQKPSRDICQRGTSLTIQCQVDSQVTMMFWYRQQPGQSLTLIATANQGSEATYESGFVIDKFPISRPNLTFSTLTVSNMSPEDSSIYLCSVWGGNTEAFFGQGTRLTVV.

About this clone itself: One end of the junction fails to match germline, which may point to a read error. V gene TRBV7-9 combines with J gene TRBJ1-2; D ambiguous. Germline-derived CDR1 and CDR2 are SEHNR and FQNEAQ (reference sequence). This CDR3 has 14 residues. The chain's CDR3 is CSSSLSPGEIGYTF. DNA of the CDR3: TGTTCCAGCAGCTTATCCCCTGGGGAGATTGGCTACACCTTC. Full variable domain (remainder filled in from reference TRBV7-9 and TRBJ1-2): DTGVSQNPRHKITKRGQNVTFRCDPISEHNRLYWYRQTLGQGPEFLTYFQNEAQLEKSRLLSDRFSAERPKGSFSTLEIQRTEQGDSAMYLCSSSLSPGEIGYTFGSGTRLTVV.

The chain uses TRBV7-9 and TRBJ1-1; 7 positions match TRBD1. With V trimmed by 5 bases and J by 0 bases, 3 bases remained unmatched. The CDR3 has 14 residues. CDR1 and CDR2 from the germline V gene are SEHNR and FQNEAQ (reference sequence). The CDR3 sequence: CASSRQGMNTEAFF. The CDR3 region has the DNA TGTGCCAGCAGCCGACAGGGAATGAACACTGAAGCTTTCTTT.

The CDR3 loop is CASSPGTVTHEQYF. Written as DNA, the CDR3 is TGTGCCAGCAGTCCCGGGACAGTTACTCACGAGCAGTACTTC. This sequence joins TRBV7-9 and TRBJ2-7; 7 nucleotides line up with TRBD1. Trimming removed 6 bases from V and 5 bases from J; junction bases left unmatched: 10. Germline V gene lookup returns CDR1 SEHNR and CDR2 FQNEAQ (reference sequence). The CDR3 extends over 14 amino acids.

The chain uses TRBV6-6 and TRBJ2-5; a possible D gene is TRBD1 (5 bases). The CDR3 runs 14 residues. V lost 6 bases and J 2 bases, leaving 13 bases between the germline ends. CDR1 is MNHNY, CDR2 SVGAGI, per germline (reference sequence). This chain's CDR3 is CASRITTVQETQYF. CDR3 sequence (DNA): TGTGCCAGCAGGATTACGACAGTACAAGAGACCCAGTACTTC.

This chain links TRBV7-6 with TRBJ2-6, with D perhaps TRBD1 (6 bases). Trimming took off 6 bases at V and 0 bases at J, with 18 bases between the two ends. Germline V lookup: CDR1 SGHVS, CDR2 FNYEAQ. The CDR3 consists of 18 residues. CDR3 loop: CASSSTGTSSSGANVLTF. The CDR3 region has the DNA TGTGCCAGCAGTTCTACAGGGACATCCAGCTCTGGGGCCAACGTCCTGACTTTC. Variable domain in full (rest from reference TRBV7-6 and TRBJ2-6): GAGVSQSPRYKVTKRGQDVALRCDPISGHVSLYWYRQALGQGPEFLTYFNYEAQQDKSGLPNDRFSAERPEGSISTLTIQRTEQRDSAMYRCASSSTGTSSSGANVLTFGAGSRLTVL.

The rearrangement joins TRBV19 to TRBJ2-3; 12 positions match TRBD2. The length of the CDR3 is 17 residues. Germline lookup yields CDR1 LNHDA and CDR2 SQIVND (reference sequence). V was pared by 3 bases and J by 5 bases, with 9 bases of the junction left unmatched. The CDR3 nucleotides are TGTGCCAGTAGTATTTTTTTGACTAGCGGGGGAGTAGATACGCAGTATTTT. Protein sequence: CASSIFLTSGGVDTQYF.

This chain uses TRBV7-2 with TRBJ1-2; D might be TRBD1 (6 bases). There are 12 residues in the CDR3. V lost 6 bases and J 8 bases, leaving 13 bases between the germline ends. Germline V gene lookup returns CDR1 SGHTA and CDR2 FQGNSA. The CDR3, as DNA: TGTGCCAGCAGATCAGGGGTATTGGGCTACACCTTC. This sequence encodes CASRSGVLGYTF.

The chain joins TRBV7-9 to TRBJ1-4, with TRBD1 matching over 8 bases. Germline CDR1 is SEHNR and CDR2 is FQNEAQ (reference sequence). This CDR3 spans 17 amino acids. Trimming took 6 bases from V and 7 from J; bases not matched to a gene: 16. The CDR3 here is CASRPESGQGGSEKLFF. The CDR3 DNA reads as TGTGCCAGCAGACCCGAGAGCGGACAGGGCGGGAGTGAAAAACTGTTTTTT.

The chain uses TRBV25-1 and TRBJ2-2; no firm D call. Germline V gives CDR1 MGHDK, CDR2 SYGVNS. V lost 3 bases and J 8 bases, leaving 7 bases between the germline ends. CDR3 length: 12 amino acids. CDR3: CASSDPPGELFF. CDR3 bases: TGTGCCAGCAGTGACCCTCCGGGGGAGCTGTTTTTT.

CDR3 nucleotide sequence: TGTGCCAGTAGTCACAGGGAAGCAACCTACAATGAGCAGTTCTTC. Translation: CASSHREATYNEQFF. The rearrangement uses TRBV19 and TRBJ2-1; possible D gene TRBD1, 6 bases. Looked up from germline, CDR1 is LNHDA and CDR2 is SQIVND (reference sequence). The CDR3 consists of 15 residues. The V gene lost 5 bases and the J gene lost 2 bases, with 13 bases spanning the gap.